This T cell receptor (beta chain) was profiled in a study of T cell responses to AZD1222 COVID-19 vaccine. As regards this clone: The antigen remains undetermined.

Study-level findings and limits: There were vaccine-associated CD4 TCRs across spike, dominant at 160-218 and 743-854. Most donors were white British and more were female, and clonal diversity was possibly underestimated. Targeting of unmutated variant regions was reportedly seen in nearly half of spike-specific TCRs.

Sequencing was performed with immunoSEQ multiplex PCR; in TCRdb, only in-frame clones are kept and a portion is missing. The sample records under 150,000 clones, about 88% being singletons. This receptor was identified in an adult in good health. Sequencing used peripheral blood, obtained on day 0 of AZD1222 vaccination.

CDR3 bases: TGTGCCTGCGACAGGGGTGAGACCCAGTACTTC. Protein: CACDRGETQYF. The chain carries TRBV30 and TRBJ2-5, with 8 bases that match TRBD1. V dropped 6 bases and J dropped 5; count of bases not matched to a gene: 2. The CDR3 has 11 amino acids. The V gene's germline CDR1 is GTSNPN and CDR2 SVGIG (reference sequence). The variable domain in full, with the rest retrieved from reference TRBV30 and TRBJ2-5, is SQTIHQWPATLVQPVGSPLSLECTVEGTSNPNLYWYRQAAGRGLQLLFYSVGIGQISSEVPQNLSASRPQDRQFILSSKKLLLSDSGFYLCACDRGETQYFGPGTRLLVL.